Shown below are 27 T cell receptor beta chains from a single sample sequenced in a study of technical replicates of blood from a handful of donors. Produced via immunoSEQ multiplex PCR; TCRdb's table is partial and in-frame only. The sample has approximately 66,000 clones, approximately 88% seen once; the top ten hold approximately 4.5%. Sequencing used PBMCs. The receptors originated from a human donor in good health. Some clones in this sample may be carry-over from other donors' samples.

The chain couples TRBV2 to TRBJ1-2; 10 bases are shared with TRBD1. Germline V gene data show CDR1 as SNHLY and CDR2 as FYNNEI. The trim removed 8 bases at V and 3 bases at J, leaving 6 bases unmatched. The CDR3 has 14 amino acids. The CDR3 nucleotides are TGTGCCAGCGGGCGAGGGACAGGGGACTATGGCTACACCTTC. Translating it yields CASGRGTGDYGYTF.

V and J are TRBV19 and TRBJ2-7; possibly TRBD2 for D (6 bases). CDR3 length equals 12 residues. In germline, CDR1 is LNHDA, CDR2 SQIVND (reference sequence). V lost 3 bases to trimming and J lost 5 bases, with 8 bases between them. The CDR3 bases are TGTGCCAGTAGTATCCGGGGGAACGAGCAGTACTTC. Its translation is CASSIRGNEQYF.

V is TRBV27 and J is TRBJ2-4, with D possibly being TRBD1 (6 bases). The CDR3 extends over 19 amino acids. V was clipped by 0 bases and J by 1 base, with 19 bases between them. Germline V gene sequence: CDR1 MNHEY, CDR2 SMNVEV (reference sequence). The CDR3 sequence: CASSLSGYQGSGAKNIQYF. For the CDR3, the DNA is TGTGCCAGCAGTTTATCCGGCTATCAGGGGTCGGGCGCCAAAAACATTCAGTACTTC.

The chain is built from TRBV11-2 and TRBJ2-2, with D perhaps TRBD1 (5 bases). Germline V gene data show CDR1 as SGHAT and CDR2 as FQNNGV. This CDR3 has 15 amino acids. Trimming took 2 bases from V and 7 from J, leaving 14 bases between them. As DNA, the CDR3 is TGTGCCAGCAGCTTATATGGTCAGGGCATCGGGGAGCTGTTTTTT. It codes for CASSLYGQGIGELFF. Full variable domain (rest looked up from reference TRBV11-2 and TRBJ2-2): EAGVAQSPRYKIIEKRQSVAFWCNPISGHATLYWYQQILGQGPKLLIQFQNNGVVDDSQLPKDRFSAERLKGVDSTLKIQPAKLEDSAVYLCASSLYGQGIGELFFGEGSRLTVL.

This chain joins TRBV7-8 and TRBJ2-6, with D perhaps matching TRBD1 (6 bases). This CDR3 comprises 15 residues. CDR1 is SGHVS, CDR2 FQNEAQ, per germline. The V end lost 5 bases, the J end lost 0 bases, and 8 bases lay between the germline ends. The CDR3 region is CASSLDSSGANVLTF. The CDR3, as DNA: TGTGCCAGCAGCCTGGACAGCTCTGGGGCCAACGTCCTGACTTTC.

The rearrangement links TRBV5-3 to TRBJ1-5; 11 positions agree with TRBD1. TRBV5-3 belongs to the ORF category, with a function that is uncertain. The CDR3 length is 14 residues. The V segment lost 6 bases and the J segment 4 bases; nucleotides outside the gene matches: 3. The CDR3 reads CARKDRGRNQPQHF. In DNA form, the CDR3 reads TGTGCCAGAAAGGACAGGGGGCGAAATCAGCCCCAGCATTTT.

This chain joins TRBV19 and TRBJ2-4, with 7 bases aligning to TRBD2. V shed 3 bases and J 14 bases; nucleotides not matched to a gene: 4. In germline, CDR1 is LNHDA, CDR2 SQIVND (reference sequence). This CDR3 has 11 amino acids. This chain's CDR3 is CASSMAGVEYF. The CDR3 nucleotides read TGTGCCAGTAGTATGGCGGGGGTAGAGTACTTC.

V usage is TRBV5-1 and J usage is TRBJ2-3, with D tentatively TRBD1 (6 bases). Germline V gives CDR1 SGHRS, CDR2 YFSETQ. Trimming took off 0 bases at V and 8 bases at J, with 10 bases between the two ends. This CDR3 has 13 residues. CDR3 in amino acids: CASSLAGQSTQYF. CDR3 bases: TGCGCCAGCAGCTTGGCCGGACAGAGTACGCAGTATTTT.

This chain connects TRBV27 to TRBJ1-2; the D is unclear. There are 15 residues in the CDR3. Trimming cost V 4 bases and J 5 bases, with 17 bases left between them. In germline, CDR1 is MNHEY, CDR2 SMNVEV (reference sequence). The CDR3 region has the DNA TGTGCCAGCAGTTCAATCCAACCACCGGGGTATGGCTACACCTTC. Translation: CASSSIQPPGYGYTF.

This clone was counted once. The CDR3 here is CASSQEGGASNEQFF. The CDR3 DNA reads as TGCGCCAGCAGCCAAGAAGGGGGGGCGAGTAATGAGCAGTTCTTC. The J gene is TRBJ2-1, the V gene TRBV4-3; D is perhaps TRBD2 (7 bases). Germline lookup yields CDR1 LGHNA and CDR2 YSLEER. There are 15 residues in the CDR3. The V end was cut by 0 bases, the J end by 7 bases, with 13 bases between.

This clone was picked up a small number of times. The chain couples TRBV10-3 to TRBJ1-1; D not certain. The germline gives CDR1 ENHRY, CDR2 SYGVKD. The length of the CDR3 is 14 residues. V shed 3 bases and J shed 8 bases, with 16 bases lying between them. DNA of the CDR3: TGTGCCATCAGTGATTCGAGAGGCCCGGGGGAAGCTTTCTTT. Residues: CAISDSRGPGEAFF.

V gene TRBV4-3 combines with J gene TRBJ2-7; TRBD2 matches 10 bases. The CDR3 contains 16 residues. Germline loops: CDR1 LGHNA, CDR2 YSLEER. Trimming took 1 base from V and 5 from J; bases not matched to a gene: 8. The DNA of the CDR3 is TGCGCCAGCAGCCAAGTGCCTAGCGGGAGTAGGGACGAGCAGTACTTC. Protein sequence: CASSQVPSGSRDEQYF.

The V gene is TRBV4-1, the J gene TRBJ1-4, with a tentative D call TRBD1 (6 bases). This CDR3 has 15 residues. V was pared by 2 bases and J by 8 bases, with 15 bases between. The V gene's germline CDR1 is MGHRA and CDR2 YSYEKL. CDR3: CASSQLQGLGEKLFF. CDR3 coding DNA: TGCGCCAGCAGCCAACTACAGGGTTTAGGGGAAAAACTGTTTTTT.

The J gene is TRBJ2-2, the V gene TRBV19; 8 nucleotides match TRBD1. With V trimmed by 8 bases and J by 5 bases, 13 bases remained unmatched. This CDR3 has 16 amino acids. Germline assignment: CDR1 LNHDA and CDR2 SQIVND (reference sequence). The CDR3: CASPRGQGARTGELFF. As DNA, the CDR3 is TGTGCCAGTCCGAGGGGCCAGGGGGCGAGGACCGGGGAGCTGTTTTTT.

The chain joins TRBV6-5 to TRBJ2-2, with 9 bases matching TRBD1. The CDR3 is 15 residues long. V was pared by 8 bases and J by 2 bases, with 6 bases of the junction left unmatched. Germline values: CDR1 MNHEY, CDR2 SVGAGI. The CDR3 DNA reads TGTGCCAGCGGAATACAGGGGGCCAACACCGGGGAGCTGTTTTTT. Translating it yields CASGIQGANTGELFF.

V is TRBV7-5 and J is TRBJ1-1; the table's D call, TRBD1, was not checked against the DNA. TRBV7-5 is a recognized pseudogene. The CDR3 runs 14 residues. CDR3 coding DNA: TGTGTCAGAAGCCATACAGAAGGGGCCACTGAAGCTTTCTTT. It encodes CVRSHTEGATEAFF.

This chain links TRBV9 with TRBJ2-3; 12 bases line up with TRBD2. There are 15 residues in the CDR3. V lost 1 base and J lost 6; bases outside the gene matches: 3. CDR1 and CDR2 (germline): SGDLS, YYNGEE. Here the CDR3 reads CASSVTSGGRDTQYF. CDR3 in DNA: TGTGCCAGCAGCGTAACTAGCGGGGGGAGGGATACGCAGTATTTT.

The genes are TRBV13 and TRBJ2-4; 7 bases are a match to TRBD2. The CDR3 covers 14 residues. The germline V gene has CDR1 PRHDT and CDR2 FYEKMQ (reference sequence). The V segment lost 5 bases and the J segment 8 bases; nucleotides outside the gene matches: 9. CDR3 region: CASSPQRRGDIQYF. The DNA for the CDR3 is TGTGCCAGCAGCCCCCAGCGCCGGGGGGACATTCAGTACTTC.

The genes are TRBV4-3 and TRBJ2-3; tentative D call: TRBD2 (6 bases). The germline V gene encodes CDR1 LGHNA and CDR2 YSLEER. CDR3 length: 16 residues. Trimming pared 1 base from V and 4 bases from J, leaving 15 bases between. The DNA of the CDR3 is TGCGCCAGCAGCCAAGCTTTATCTTCGGGGGCAGATACGCAGTATTTT. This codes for CASSQALSSGADTQYF.

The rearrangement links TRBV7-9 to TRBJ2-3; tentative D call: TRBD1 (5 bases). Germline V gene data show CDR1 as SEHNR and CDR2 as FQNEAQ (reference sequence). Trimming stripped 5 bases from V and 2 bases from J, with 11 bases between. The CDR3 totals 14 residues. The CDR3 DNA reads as TGTGCCAGCAGCCCCAGGGCTGCCACAGATACGCAGTATTTT. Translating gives CASSPRAATDTQYF.

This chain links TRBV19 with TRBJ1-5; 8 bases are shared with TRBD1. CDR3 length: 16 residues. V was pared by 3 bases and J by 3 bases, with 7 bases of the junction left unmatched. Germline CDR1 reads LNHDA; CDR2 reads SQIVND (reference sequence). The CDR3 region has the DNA TGTGCCAGTAGTATCGGACAGGGAATGTTCAATCAGCCCCAGCATTTT. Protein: CASSIGQGMFNQPQHF.

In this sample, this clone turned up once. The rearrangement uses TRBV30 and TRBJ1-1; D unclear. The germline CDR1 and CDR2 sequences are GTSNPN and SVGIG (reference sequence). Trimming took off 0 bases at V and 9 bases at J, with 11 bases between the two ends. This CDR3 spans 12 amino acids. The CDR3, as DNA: TGTGCCTGGAGTGTGACCGGGTTTAAAGCTTTCTTT. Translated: CAWSVTGFKAFF.

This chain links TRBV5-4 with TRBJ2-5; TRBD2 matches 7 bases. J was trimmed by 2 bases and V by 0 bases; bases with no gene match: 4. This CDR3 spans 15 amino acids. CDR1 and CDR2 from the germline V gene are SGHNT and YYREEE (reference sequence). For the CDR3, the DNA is TGTGCCAGCAGCTTGGCCGTGGGGGGGCAAGAGACCCAGTACTTC. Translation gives CASSLAVGGQETQYF. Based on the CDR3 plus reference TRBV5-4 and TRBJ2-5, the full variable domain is ETGVTQSPTHLIKTRGQQVTLRCSSQSGHNTVSWYQQALGQGPQFIFQYYREEENGRGNFPPRFSGLQFPNYSSELNVNALELDDSALYLCASSLAVGGQETQYFGPGTRLLVL.

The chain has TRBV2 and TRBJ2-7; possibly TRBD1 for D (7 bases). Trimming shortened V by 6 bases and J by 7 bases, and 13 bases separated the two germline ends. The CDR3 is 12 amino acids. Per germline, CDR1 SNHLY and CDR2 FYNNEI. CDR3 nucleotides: TGTGCCAGCAGAGGACAGGCGGGGGAGCAGTACTTC. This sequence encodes CASRGQAGEQYF.

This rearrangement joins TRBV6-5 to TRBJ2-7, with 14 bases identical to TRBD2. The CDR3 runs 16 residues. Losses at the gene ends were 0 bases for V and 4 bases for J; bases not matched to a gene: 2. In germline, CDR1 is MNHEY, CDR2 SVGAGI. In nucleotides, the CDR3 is TGTGCCAGCAGTTACTCGACTAGCGGGAGGGCATACGAGCAGTACTTC. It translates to CASSYSTSGRAYEQYF.

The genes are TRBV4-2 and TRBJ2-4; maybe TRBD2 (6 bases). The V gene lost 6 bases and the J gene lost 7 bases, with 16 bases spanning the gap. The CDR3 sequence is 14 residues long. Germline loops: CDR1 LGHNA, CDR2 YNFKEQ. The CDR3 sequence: CASRPLLAANIQYF. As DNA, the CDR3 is TGTGCCAGCAGACCACTACTAGCTGCCAACATTCAGTACTTC.

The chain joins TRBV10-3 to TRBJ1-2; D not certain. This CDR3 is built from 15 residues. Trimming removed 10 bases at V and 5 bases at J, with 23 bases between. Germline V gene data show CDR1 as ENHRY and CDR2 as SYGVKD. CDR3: CATRHDSRSEYGYTF. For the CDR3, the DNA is TGTGCCACCCGCCACGACTCTCGATCGGAGTATGGCTACACCTTC.